This T cell receptor (beta chain) was captured by sequencing in a study of cytotoxic CD8 clonotypes in ibrutinib-treated CLL. Method: immunoSEQ multiplex PCR; TCRdb's copy keeps in-frame clones and lacks some. The sample carries approximately 200,000 clones, around 70% recorded once. This CDR3 comprises 13 residues. V dropped 1 base and J dropped 8; count of bases not matched to a gene: 3. The germline V gene has CDR1 GTSNPN and CDR2 SVGIG (reference sequence). The chain uses TRBV30 and TRBJ2-1; TRBD2 aligns across 9 bases. The starting material was PBMCs, obtained after 24 months of ibrutinib treatment. The sequence derives from a human donor with chronic lymphocytic leukemia. This CDR3 reads CAWSGGREDEQFF. The CDR3 DNA reads TGTGCCTGGAGTGGCGGGAGGGAGGATGAGCAGTTCTTC.